This T cell receptor (beta chain) was recovered during a study of spatial heterogeneity in lung cancer. Across the whole study: Those follow-up PBMC samples that were available underwent sequencing, at a median interval of around two years following resection. In the raw reads, each unique TCR and UMI combination was present more than ten times on average.

A distinct unique molecular identifier was carried by each TCR cDNA molecule. Via MiXCR, TCRdb re-called the 5' RACE reads, giving one row per CDR3 protein. The table records about 19,000 distinct CDR3 sequences, less than 12% of them present only once. Time point noted: blood at routine non-recurrence follow-up after resection. The study sequenced unsorted whole RNA from tumor, nontumor lung or frozen PBMC. Germline V gene sequence: CDR1 LGHNA, CDR2 YSLEER. V was shortened by 0 bases and J by 13 bases, with 13 bases between the two germline ends. This CDR3 region has 14 residues. This clonotype has at least ten counts.

The chain joins TRBV4-3 to TRBJ1-6; D ambiguous. This clonotype was obtained from a female donor with early-stage non-small cell lung cancer. Sample: PBMCs, taken at follow-up. This CDR3 is CASSQEMADFPLHF. The CDR3 DNA follows: TGCGCCAGCAGCCAAGAAATGGCCGATTTTCCCCTCCACTTT.